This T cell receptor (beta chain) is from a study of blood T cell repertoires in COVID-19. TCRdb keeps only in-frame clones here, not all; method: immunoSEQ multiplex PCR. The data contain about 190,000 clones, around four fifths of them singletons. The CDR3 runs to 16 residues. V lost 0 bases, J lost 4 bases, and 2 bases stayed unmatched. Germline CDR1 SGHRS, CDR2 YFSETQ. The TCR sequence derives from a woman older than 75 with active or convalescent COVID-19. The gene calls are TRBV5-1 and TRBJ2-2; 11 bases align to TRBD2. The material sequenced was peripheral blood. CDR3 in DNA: TGCGCCAGCAGCTTGGATCTAGCGGGGGGCACCGGGGAGCTGTTTTTT. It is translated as CASSLDLAGGTGELFF. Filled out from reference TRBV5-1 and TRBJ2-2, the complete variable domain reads KAGVTQTPRYLIKTRGQQVTLSCSPISGHRSVSWYQQTPGQGLQFLFEYFSETQRNKGNFPGRFSGRQFSNSRSEMNVSTLELGDSALYLCASSLDLAGGTGELFFGEGSRLTVL.